This record concerns one T cell receptor (beta chain) sequence. Its matching antigen is unknown. TCR sequences were obtained from RNA taken from PBMCs. Graves' disease diagnosis was established per American Thyroid Association guidelines. This sample is part of a study of regulatory T cells in long-lasting Graves disease. Study-level points and caveats: Sample size was small, which may have lowered accuracy.

TCRdb reprocessed the reads with MiXCR, giving one entry per CDR3 protein. The top ten hold 6.5% to 7% of the sample, which has around 1,800 distinct CDR3 sequences, 50% to 65% seen once. Sequencing used peripheral blood mononuclear cells (PBMCs), obtained with antithyroid drug treatment, in newly diagnosed or persistent Graves disease (not recorded which). This receptor was identified in a human donor with Graves disease.

The CDR3 spells CASSYNGGRGRSPLHF. DNA for the CDR3: TGTGCCAGCAGTTACAACGGGGGCAGGGGACGATCACCCCTCCACTTT. V and J are TRBV6-2 or TRBV6-3 and TRBJ1-6, with a weak D call TRBD1 (6 bases). CDR1 and CDR2 (germline): MNHEY, SVGEGT. The germline V and J ends were trimmed by 2 bases and 10 bases, with 18 bases remaining between them. The CDR3 is 16 residues long.